This TCR beta chain was observed in a study of neurological immune-mediated disorders. TCRdb passed the 5' RACE reads through MiXCR, listing each CDR3 protein once. This sample yields about 46,000 distinct CDR3 sequences, of which under 2% are seen a single time; 2.2% belongs to the top ten. The germline V and J ends were trimmed by 4 bases and 0 bases, with 6 bases remaining between them. This CDR3 contains 13 residues. This clonotype was observed at least ten times. The sequencing input was PBMCs. The V call is TRBV12-3 or TRBV12-4, the J call TRBJ1-2; D not certain. The TCR was taken from a woman aged 40 to 55 with multiple sclerosis. CDR3: CASSYGPNYGYTF. In nucleotides, the CDR3 is TGTGCCAGCAGTTATGGACCTAACTATGGCTACACCTTC.